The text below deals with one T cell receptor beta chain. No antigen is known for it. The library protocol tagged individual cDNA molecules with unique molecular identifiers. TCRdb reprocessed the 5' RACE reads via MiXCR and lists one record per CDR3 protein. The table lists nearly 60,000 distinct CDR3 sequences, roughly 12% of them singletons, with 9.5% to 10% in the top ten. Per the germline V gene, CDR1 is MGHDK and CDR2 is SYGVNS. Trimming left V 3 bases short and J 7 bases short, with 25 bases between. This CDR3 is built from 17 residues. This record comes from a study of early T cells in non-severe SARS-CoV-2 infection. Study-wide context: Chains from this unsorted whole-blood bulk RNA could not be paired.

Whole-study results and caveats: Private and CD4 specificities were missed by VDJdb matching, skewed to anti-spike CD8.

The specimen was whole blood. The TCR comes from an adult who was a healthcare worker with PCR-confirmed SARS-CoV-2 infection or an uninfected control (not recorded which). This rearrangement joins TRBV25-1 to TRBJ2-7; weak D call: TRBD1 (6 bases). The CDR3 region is CASSEGPPGHSSREQYF. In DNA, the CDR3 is TGTGCCAGCAGTGAGGGTCCTCCGGGACACTCAAGTAGAGAGCAGTACTTC.